The clone carrying this T cell receptor beta chain came up many times. Its antigen is not identified. The CDR3 has 13 amino acids. Trimming removed 2 bases at V and 2 bases at J, with 4 bases between. Unique molecular identifiers were incorporated during preparation of the TCRbeta library. TCRdb re-called the PCR reads through MiXCR, storing one row per CDR3 protein. This sample carries about a million distinct CDR3 sequences, roughly 31% of them seen once, and the ten largest clones take more than 25%. This sample was included in a study of T-cell reconstitution after alpha-beta-depleted transplantation in children. Study-wide results and limits: Where alpha-beta T cells came from about two months after transplant was reportedly several hundred expanded graft clones. Some patients owed their high day-60 TCRbeta diversity to surviving recipient T cells and thymic progenitors. Newly produced T cells mostly provided counts and TCRbeta diversity after one year, as hyperexpanded clones declined.

This TCR was sampled from a boy in the first two years of life who had a stem cell transplant for SCID, so the T cells may come from the graft donor. V usage is TRBV12-3 or TRBV12-4 and J usage is TRBJ1-3, with D hard to call. Sequences were derived from PBMCs, mostly from graft donor cells, sampled 360 days after TCRalphabeta/CD19-depleted stem cell transplant. CDR3 loop: CASSLLAGNTIYF. The CDR3 nucleotides are TGTGCCAGCAGTTTATTAGCTGGAAACACCATATATTTT.